Listed below are T cell receptor beta chains from one sample, sequenced in a study of T cell responses to AZD1222 COVID-19 vaccine. The assay was immunoSEQ multiplex PCR, and TCRdb's table has in-frame clones only and misses some. Found here are 120,000 or so clones, 70% to 85% of them singletons; the top ten hold about 29%. This specimen was peripheral blood, taken 28 days after the second AZD1222 dose. The receptor source for this set is an adult who received the AZD1222 COVID-19 vaccine. Each CDR3 is given with its conserved first and last residue. The D gene is left open where the match is weak. Not every row has a clone size; where given, it reads once, few, many or a size class.

>TRBV6-5|TRBD1|-|TRBJ1-2
TGTGCCAGCAGTCCAACATTCGGGACAGCCTATGGCTACACCTTC
CASSPTFGTAYGYTF
>TRBV3-1/TRBV3-2|-|-|TRBJ1-3
TGTGCCAGCAGCCATCGGGGGGCGAGTGGAAACACCATATATTTT
CASSHRGASGNTIYF
>TRBV7-2|-|-|TRBJ2-5
TGTGCCAGCAGCCTAGTAGGATCCTTTCGGGCAGGACCGAAAGAGACCCAGTACTTC
CASSLVGSFRAGPKETQYF
>TRBV5-1|-|few|TRBJ1-2
TGCGCCAGCAGCTTTCCGGGACCGCATTTTACCTTC
CASSFPGPHFTF
>TRBV7-9|-|-|TRBJ1-1
TGTGCCAGCACCCCTCCGGGGGCTGAAGCTTTCTTT
CASTPPGAEAFF
>TRBV7-9|-|-|TRBJ2-5
TGTGCCAGCAGCCCTACGGGGTCCTGGGGGGAGACCCAGTACTTC
CASSPTGSWGETQYF
>TRBV11-2|TRBD2|-|TRBJ2-5
TGTGCCAGCAGCCGGGGACTAGCGGGGACCCAAGAGACCCAGTACTTC
CASSRGLAGTQETQYF
>TRBV5-1|TRBD1|-|TRBJ1-2
TGCGCCAGCAGCCACGGGACAGACTCTTTCGAGGGCTACACCTTC
CASSHGTDSFEGYTF
>TRBV7-9|-|-|TRBJ2-7
TGTGCCAGCAGCTCGACCTACGAGCAGTACTTC
CASSSTYEQYF
>TRBV5-6|TRBD2|few|TRBJ2-5
TGTGCCAGCAGCTTGGAAAGCGGGGTGCGAGAGACCCAGTACTTC
CASSLESGVRETQYF
>TRBV5-4|TRBD1|-|TRBJ1-2
TGTGCCAGCAGCTTTCAGGGGGGGGCCGGTGGCTACACCTTC
CASSFQGGAGGYTF
>TRBV3-1/TRBV3-2|TRBD1|-|TRBJ1-4
TGTGCCAGCAGCAACAAGTTCGGCAACAGGGGTCTGGTCCTTTCCGGGAAGGAAAAACTGTTTTTT
CASSNKFGNRGLVLSGKEKLFF
>TRBV6-2/TRBV6-3|TRBD2|-|TRBJ2-3
TGTGCCAGCAGTTACCTTACTAGCGGGGGGCGCAGGGATACGCAGTATTTT
CASSYLTSGGRRDTQYF
>TRBV6-4|TRBD1|-|TRBJ2-2
TGTGCCAGCGAGGGACAGGCGGGCACCGGGGAGCTGTTTTTT
CASEGQAGTGELFF
>TRBV7-9|-|-|TRBJ2-7
TGTGCCAGCAGCTCAAGGGACAACTCCTACGAGCAGTACTTC
CASSSRDNSYEQYF
>TRBV28|-|-|TRBJ2-2
TGTGCCAGCAGTTTGGCGTCAGAACTCAACACCGGGGAGCTGTTTTTT
CASSLASELNTGELFF
>TRBV6-5|-|-|TRBJ1-1
TGTGCCAGCAGGCCGATAAACAGGAACACTGAAGCTTTCTTT
CASRPINRNTEAFF
>TRBV18|-|-|TRBJ2-5
TGTGCCAGCTCACCATCGAGTAATAGCGGTGGAGAGACCCAGTACTTC
CASSPSSNSGGETQYF
>TRBV7-8|-|-|TRBJ1-4
TGTGCCAGCAGTCTCGCGCAAGGGTTGCCTAATGAAAAACTGTTTTTT
CASSLAQGLPNEKLFF
>TRBV12-3/TRBV12-4|-|once|TRBJ1-2
TGTGCCAGCATCCAGACGGTGAACTATGGCTACACCTTC
CASIQTVNYGYTF
>TRBV21-1|-|-|TRBJ2-3
TGTGCCAGCAGCAAAGGGGCTAGCTACACAGATACGCAGTATTTT
CASSKGASYTDTQYF
>TRBV30|TRBD1|-|TRBJ1-2
TGTGCCTGGAGTGGGACAGGGGGCGCAGGTGGCTACACCTTC
CAWSGTGGAGGYTF
>TRBV7-6|TRBD2|-|TRBJ2-3
TGTGCCAGCAGCTTAGTCAGCCCGGGACTACGAAGGGCTAGCACAGATACGCAGTATTTT
CASSLVSPGLRRASTDTQYF
>TRBV11-2|-|-|TRBJ2-2
TGTGCCAGCAGCTCCGGACTAATTAAGGCCGGGGAGCTGTTTTTT
CASSSGLIKAGELFF
>TRBV6-5|-|few|TRBJ2-2
TGTGCCAGCAGCCTTGATCCATCCACCGGGGAGCTGTTTTTT
CASSLDPSTGELFF
>TRBV19|TRBD2|-|TRBJ2-1
TGTGCCAGTAGTGTTGGACTAGCGGGGGGGCCGTTCTTC
CASSVGLAGGPFF
>TRBV30|-|-|TRBJ2-7
TGTGCCTGGAGTGTACCAGAGGGGACGCGGGAGCAGTACTTC
CAWSVPEGTREQYF
>TRBV7-2|-|-|TRBJ2-3
TGTGCCAGCAGCTTACGCGGGGCCTCAGATACGCAGTATTTT
CASSLRGASDTQYF
>TRBV25-1|-|-|TRBJ1-2
TGTGCCAGCAGTGTGGAAGTTGCTGGCTACACCTTC
CASSVEVAGYTF
>TRBV3-1/TRBV3-2|-|-|TRBJ1-1
TGTGCCAGCAGCCAAGGTTACGAAGCTTTCTTT
CASSQGYEAFF
>TRBV5-1|TRBD1|-|TRBJ2-2
TGCGCCAGCGCCGAGGGGGCCCATACCGGGGAGCTGTTTTTT
CASAEGAHTGELFF
>TRBV11-2|-|-|TRBJ1-2
TGTGCCAGCAGCTTAGGGGTGGGAAGCTATGGCTACACCTTC
CASSLGVGSYGYTF
>TRBV7-8|TRBD2|-|TRBJ2-5
TGTGCCAGCAGCATCACTAGCGGGGTGGCCCAAGAGACCCAGTACTTC
CASSITSGVAQETQYF
>TRBV6-6|-|-|TRBJ1-6
TGTGCCAGCAGATCTACAGGGCTTCCCCTCCACTTT
CASRSTGLPLHF
>TRBV29-1|-|once|TRBJ1-2
TGCAGCGTTGAGAACAGGGATCTTAACTATGGCTACACCTTC
CSVENRDLNYGYTF
>TRBV28|-|-|TRBJ1-3
TGTGCCAGCATGAAGGGTACGGGGGGCCATGTTGGAAACACCATATATTTT
CASMKGTGGHVGNTIYF
>TRBV7-3|-|few|TRBJ1-5
TGTGCCAGCAGCTTAACAGGGGATCAGCCCCAGCATTTT
CASSLTGDQPQHF
>TRBV18|TRBD2|-|TRBJ2-7
TGTGCCAGCTCACCGGGACTAGACTACGAGCAGTACTTC
CASSPGLDYEQYF
>TRBV7-2|-|-|TRBJ2-2
TGTGCCAGCAGCTTAGGGACGGTGACCGGGGAGCTGTTTTTT
CASSLGTVTGELFF
>TRBV25-1|-|-|TRBJ1-1
TGTGCCAGCAGTGAGGTCACGTACACTGAAGCTTTCTTT
CASSEVTYTEAFF
>TRBV10-3|-|-|TRBJ1-1
TGTGCCATCGCGAGCTGGGGAAGTACTGAAGCTTTCTTT
CAIASWGSTEAFF
>TRBV28|-|-|TRBJ1-2
TGTGCCAGCAGTTTAAATAGGTATGGCTACACCTTC
CASSLNRYGYTF
>TRBV2|-|-|TRBJ2-2
TGTGCCAGCACACAGACACGGAACACCGGGGAGCTGTTTTTT
CASTQTRNTGELFF
>TRBV27|-|-|TRBJ2-7
TGTGCCAGCAGTTTTTTCGGCGAGCAGTACTTC
CASSFFGEQYF
>TRBV19|TRBD1|-|TRBJ1-1
TGTGCCAGTAGTTCTCGGGACAGGGGAGGGACTGAAGCTTTCTTT
CASSSRDRGGTEAFF
>TRBV7-9|-|-|TRBJ2-1
TGTGCCAGCAGCTTATTGGGGAAGATTGGTAGGGGATCTAACAATGAGCAGTTCTTC
CASSLLGKIGRGSNNEQFF
>TRBV7-2|-|-|TRBJ1-5
TGTGCCAGCAGCTTAGAGAGGGGAGGTCAGCCCCAGCATTTT
CASSLERGGQPQHF
>TRBV27|-|few|TRBJ1-2
TGTGCCAGCAGTTTATCGAGGACCGCACCCACTGGCTACACCTTC
CASSLSRTAPTGYTF
>TRBV27|-|-|TRBJ2-1
TGTGCCAGCAGCAGTTTAGCGAAGAACTACAATGAGCAGTTCTTC
CASSSLAKNYNEQFF
>TRBV7-8|-|-|TRBJ1-2
TGTGCCAGCAGCTCCCGAAAGAGGGCTGGCTACACCTTC
CASSSRKRAGYTF
>TRBV11-2|-|-|TRBJ2-7
TGTGCCAGCAGCTTAGAGCCCTACGAGCAGTACTTC
CASSLEPYEQYF
>TRBV5-4|TRBD2|-|TRBJ2-3
TGTGCCAGCTCCACCAGACTAGCGGGGGGGCCAGGGGATCCAGATACGCAGTATTTT
CASSTRLAGGPGDPDTQYF
>TRBV5-1|TRBD1|-|TRBJ1-6
TGCGCCAGCAGCTTCGGTGACAGGGCTTCACCCCTCCACTTT
CASSFGDRASPLHF
>TRBV12-3/TRBV12-4|-|once|TRBJ1-2
TGTGCCAGCAGTTTACCTACCGGGACTGGCTACACCTTC
CASSLPTGTGYTF
>TRBV6-1|-|-|TRBJ2-6
TGTGCCAGCAGTGAAGGAAAGGGGTACTCTGGGGCCAACGTCCTGACTTTC
CASSEGKGYSGANVLTF